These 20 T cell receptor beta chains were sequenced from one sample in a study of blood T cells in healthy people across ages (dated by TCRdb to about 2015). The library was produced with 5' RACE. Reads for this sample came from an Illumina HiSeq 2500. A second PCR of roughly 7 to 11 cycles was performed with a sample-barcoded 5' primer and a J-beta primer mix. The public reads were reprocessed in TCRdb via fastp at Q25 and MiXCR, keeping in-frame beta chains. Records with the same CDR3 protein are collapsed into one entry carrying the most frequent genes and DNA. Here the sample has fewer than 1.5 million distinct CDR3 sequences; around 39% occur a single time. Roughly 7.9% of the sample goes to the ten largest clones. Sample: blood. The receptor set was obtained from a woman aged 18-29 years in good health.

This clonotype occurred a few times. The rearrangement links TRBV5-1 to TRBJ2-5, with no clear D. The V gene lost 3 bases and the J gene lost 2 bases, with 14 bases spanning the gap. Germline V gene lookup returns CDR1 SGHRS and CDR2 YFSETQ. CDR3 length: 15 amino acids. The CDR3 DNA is TGCGCCAGCAGCTCCTTCCCCGGGTCTCAAGAGACCCAGTACTTC. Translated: CASSSFPGSQETQYF.

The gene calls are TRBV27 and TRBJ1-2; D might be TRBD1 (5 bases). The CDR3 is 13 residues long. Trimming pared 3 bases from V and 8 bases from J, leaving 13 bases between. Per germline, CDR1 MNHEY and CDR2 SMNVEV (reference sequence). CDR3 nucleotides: TGTGCCAGCAGTTTTGGACACACTTACGGCTACACCTTC. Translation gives CASSFGHTYGYTF.

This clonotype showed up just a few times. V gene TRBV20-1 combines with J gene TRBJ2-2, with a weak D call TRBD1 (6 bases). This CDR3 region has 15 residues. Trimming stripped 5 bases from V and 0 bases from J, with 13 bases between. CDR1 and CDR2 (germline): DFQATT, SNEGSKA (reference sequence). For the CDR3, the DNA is TGCAGTGCTGTCAGAAAGGGGGCGAACACCGGGGAGCTGTTTTTT. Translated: CSAVRKGANTGELFF.

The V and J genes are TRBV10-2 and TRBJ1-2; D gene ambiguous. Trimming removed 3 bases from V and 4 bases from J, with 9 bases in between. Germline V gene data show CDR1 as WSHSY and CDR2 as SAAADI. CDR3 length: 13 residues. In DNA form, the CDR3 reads TGCGCCAGCAGTGACGCGGACTTCTATGGCTACACCTTC. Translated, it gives CASSDADFYGYTF.

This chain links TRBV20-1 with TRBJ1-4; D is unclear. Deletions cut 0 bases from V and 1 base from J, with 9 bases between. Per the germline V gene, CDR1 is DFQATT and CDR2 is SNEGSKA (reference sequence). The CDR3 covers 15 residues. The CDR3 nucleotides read TGCAGTGCTAGAGAGTTAAGTGGAACTAATGAAAAACTGTTTTTT. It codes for CSARELSGTNEKLFF.

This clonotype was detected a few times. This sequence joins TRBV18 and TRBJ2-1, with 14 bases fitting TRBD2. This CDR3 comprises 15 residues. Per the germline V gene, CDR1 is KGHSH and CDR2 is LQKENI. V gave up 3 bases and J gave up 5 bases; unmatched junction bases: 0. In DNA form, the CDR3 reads TGTGCCAGCTCACCGACTAGCGGGAGGGACAATGAGCAGTTCTTC. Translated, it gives CASSPTSGRDNEQFF.

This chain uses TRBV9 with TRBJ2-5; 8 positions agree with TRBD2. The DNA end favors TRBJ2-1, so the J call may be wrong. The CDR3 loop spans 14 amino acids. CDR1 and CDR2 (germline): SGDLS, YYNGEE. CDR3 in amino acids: CASSVVTSGETQFF. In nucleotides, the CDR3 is TGTGCCAGCAGCGTAGTAACTAGCGGTGAGACCCAGTTCTTC.

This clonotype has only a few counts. CDR3 coding DNA: TGCGCCAGCACCCGTGACGTAGCGGGAAGCGAGCAGTACTTC. The encoded protein is CASTRDVAGSEQYF. V is TRBV4-1 and J is TRBJ2-7; 8 bases match TRBD2. CDR3 length: 14 amino acids. The V segment lost 7 bases and the J segment 6 bases; nucleotides outside the gene matches: 11. Germline V gives CDR1 MGHRA, CDR2 YSYEKL.

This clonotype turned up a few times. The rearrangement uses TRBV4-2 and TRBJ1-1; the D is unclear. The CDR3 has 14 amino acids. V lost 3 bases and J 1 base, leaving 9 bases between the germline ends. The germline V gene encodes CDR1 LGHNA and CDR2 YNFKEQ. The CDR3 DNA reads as TGTGCCAGCAGCCACCTACTTGAGAACACTGAAGCTTTCTTT. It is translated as CASSHLLENTEAFF.

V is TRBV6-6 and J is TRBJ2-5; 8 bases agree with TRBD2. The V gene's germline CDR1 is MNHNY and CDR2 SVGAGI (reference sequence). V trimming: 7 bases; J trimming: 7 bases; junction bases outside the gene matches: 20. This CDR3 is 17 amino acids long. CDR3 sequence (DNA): TGTGCCAGCACTCTAACCCGGACTAGCAGGCCCCCGGGGACCCAGTACTTC. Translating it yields CASTLTRTSRPPGTQYF.

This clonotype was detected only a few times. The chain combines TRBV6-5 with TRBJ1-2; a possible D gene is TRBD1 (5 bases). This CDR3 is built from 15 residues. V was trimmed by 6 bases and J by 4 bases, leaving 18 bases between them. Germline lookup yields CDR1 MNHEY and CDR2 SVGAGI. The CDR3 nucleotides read TGTGCCAGCAGCCGAGTTGGGAGGGGCCTCTATGGCTACACCTTC. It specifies CASSRVGRGLYGYTF.

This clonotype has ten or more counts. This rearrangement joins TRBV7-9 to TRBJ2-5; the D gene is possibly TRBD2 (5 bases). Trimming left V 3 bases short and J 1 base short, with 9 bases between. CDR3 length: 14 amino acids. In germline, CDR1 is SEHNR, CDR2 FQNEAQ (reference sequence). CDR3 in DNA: TGTGCCAGCAGCTTCGTAGGACTCCAAGAGACCCAGTACTTC. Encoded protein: CASSFVGLQETQYF.

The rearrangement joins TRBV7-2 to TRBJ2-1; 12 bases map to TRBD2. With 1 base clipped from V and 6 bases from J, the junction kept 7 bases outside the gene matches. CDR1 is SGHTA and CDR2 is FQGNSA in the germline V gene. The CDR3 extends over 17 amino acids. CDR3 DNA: TGTGCCAGCAGCTTAGGGGGAACTAGCGGGAGGATCAATGAGCAGTTCTTC. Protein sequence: CASSLGGTSGRINEQFF. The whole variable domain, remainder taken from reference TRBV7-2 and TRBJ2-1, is GAGVSQSPSNKVTEKGKDVELRCDPISGHTALYWYRQSLGQGLEFLIYFQGNSAPDKSGLPSDRFSAERTGGSVSTLTIQRTQQEDSAVYLCASSLGGTSGRINEQFFGPGTRLTVL.

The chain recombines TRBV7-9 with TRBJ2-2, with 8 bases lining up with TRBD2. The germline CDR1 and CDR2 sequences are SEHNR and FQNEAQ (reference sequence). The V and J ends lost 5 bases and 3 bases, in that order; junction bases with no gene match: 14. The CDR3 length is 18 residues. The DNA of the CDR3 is TGTGCCAGCAGCCCAGCCCTAATAGCGGGGTTAGACACCGGGGAGCTGTTTTTT. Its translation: CASSPALIAGLDTGELFF. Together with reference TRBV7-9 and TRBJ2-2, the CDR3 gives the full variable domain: DTGVSQNPRHKITKRGQNVTFRCDPISEHNRLYWYRQTLGQGPEFLTYFQNEAQLEKSRLLSDRFSAERPKGSFSTLEIQRTEQGDSAMYLCASSPALIAGLDTGELFFGEGSRLTVL.

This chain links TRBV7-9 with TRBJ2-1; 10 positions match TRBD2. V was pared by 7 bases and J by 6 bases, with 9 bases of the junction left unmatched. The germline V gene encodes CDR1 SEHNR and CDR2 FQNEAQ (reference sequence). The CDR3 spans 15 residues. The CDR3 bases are TGTGCCAGCACCATACTAGCGGGGATGGGCAATGAGCAGTTCTTC. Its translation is CASTILAGMGNEQFF.

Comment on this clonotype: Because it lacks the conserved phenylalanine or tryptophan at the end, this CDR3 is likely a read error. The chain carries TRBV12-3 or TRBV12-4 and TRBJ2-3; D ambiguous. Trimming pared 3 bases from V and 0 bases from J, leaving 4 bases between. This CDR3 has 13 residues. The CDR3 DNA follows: TGTGCCAGCAGTTTGTACAGCACAGATACGCAGTATTCT. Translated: CASSLYSTDTQYS.

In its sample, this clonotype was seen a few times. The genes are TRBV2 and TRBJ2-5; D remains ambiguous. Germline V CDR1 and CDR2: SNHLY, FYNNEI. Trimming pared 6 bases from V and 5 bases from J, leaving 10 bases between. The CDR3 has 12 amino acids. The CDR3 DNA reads TGTGCCAGCAGGGCGGACGGGGAGACCCAGTACTTC. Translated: CASRADGETQYF.

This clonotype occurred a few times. As DNA, the CDR3 is TGTGCCAGCAGCGTAGATGGGACAGGGGGCTCCTACAATGAGCAGTACTTC. It is translated as CASSVDGTGGSYNEQYF. The V gene is TRBV9, the J gene TRBJ2-1; 12 bases fit TRBD1. Judging by the DNA end, TRBJ2-7 fits better; the J call may be wrong. Per the germline V gene, CDR1 is SGDLS and CDR2 is YYNGEE. The CDR3 has 17 residues.

The CDR3 is CASSLKGAIYEQYF. In DNA form, the CDR3 reads TGTGCCAGCAGCTTAAAGGGGGCTATCTACGAGCAGTACTTC. J is TRBJ2-5 and V is TRBV11-3; 7 bases match TRBD1. The end of the DNA fits TRBJ2-7 better, so the J call may be wrong. The CDR3 is 14 residues long. Germline values: CDR1 SGHNT, CDR2 YENEEA.

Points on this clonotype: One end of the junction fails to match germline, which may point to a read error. The CDR3 region has the DNA TGCGCCAGCGGCTTGGTTGGGAATTCACCCCTCCACTTT. This gives the protein CASGLVGNSPLHF. The rearrangement uses TRBV5-1 and TRBJ1-6; D gene unclear. Germline V gene lookup returns CDR1 SGHRS and CDR2 YFSETQ. The CDR3 is 13 amino acids.